This T cell receptor beta chain was recorded in a study of identical twins. Findings of the study overall: Beta clonotypes that were abundant in cord blood contained fewer insertions, a pattern absent from memory repertoires. The authors noted that invariant MAIT and iNKT cells could partly confound zero-insertion analyses.

This clonotype was found a few times. Its antigen is currently unknown. One entry per CDR3 protein results from TCRdb running MiXCR on the 5' RACE reads. The sample yields about 240,000 distinct CDR3 sequences, around 7.6% seen once. The CDR3 sequence is 13 residues long. Per germline, CDR1 SEHNR and CDR2 FQNEAQ (reference sequence). The V end lost 5 bases, the J end lost 4 bases, and 10 bases lay between the germline ends. The data also belong to a second study, concerning yellow fever vaccine responses in identical twins.

The V and J genes are TRBV7-9 and TRBJ2-3; D uncertain. The sample consisted of CD8+ T cells sorted from blood. This sequence was found in a woman aged 18 to 35 in good health. As DNA, the CDR3 is TGTGCCAGCAGCCCACGTATCCCAGATACGCAGTATTTT. Protein product: CASSPRIPDTQYF.